This TCR beta chain was found in a study of blood T cells in healthy people across ages. The overall study: About one barcoded TCR beta cDNA was captured per two T cells.

Next came a second PCR, run for about 7 to 11 cycles, which used a sample-barcoded 5' primer along with a J-beta primer mix. MiXCR, run by TCRdb on the 5' RACE reads, gives a single entry per CDR3 protein. Found here are around 600,000 distinct CDR3 sequences, roughly 48% of them singletons; the top ten hold around 23%. This clonotype was counted many times. Its target is unknown. The study's findings and limits: Higher diversity and more naive CD4+ cells were features of long-lived donors, compared to aged donors.

From germline, CDR1 is MNHEY and CDR2 SVGAGI. The CDR3 has 17 amino acids. V lost 0 bases, J lost 6 bases, and 18 bases lay in between. Every sample yielded at least 6 million isolated PBMCs. This TCR was recovered from a man aged 80 or over in good health. The source material was blood. The chain combines TRBV6-5 with TRBJ2-1; tentatively, D is TRBD2 (6 bases). DNA of the CDR3: TGTGCCAGCAGTTACTCGCGGGGTGGGTTAGCCCCCAATGAGCAGTTCTTC. Translated, it gives CASSYSRGGLAPNEQFF.